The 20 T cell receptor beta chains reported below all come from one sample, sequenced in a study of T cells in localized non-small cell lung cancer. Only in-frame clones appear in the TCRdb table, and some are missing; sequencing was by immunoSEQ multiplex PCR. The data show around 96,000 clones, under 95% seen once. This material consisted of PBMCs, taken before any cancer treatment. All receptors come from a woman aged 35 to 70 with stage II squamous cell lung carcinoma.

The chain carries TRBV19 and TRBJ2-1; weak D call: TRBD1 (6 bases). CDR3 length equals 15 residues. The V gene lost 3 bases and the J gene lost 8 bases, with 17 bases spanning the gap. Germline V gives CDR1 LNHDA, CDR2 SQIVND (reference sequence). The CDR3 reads CASSMGRGNLDEQFF. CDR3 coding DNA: TGTGCCAGTAGTATGGGCAGGGGTAACTTAGATGAGCAGTTCTTC.

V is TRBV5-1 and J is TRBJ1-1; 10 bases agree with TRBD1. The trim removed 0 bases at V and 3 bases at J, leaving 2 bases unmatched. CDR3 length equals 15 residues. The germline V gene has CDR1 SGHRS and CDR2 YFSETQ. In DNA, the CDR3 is TGCGCCAGCAGCTTGGGACAGGGGGCTTACACTGAAGCTTTCTTT. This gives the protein CASSLGQGAYTEAFF.

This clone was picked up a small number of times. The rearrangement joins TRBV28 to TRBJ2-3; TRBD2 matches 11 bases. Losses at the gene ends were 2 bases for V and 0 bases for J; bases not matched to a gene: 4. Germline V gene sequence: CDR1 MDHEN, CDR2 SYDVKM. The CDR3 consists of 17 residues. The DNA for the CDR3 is TGTGCCAGCAGTTTACTAGCGGGGGGTGCTAGCACAGATACGCAGTATTTT. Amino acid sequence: CASSLLAGGASTDTQYF. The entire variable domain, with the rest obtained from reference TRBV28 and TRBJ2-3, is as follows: DVKVTQSSRYLVKRTGEKVFLECVQDMDHENMFWYRQDPGLGLRLIYFSYDVKMKEKGDIPEGYSVSREKKERFSLILESASTNQTSMYLCASSLLAGGASTDTQYFGPGTRLTVL.

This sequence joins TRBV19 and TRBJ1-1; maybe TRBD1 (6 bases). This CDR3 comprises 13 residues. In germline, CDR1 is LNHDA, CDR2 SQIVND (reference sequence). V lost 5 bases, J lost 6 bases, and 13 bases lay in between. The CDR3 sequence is CASSLLGTSEAFF. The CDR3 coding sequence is TGTGCCAGTAGTCTCCTGGGGACATCTGAAGCTTTCTTT.

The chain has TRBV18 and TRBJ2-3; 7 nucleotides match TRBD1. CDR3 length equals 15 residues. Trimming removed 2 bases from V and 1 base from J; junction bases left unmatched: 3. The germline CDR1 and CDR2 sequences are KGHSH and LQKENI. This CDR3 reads CASSPGTGGTDTQYF. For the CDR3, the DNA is TGTGCCAGCTCACCAGGTACAGGGGGCACAGATACGCAGTATTTT. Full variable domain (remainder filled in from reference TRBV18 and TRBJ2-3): NAGVMQNPRHLVRRRGQEARLRCSPMKGHSHVYWYRQLPEEGLKFMVYLQKENIIDESGMPKERFSAEFPKEGPSILRIQQVVRGDSAAYFCASSPGTGGTDTQYFGPGTRLTVL.

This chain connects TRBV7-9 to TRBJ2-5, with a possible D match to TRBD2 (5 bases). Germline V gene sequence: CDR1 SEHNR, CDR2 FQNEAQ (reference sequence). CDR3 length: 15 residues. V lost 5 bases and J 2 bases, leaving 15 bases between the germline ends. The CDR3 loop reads CASSAIRETQETQYF. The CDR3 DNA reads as TGTGCCAGCAGCGCTATCCGGGAAACTCAAGAGACCCAGTACTTC.

Here the CDR3 DNA reads TGTGCCAGCAGCTTAGCTGGTCATGAAGCTTTCTTT. It specifies CASSLAGHEAFF. V is TRBV7-2 and J is TRBJ1-1, with D uncertain. The CDR3 is made up of 12 amino acids. Trimming shortened V by 0 bases and J by 7 bases, and 6 bases separated the two germline ends. CDR1 is SGHTA, CDR2 FQGNSA, per germline.

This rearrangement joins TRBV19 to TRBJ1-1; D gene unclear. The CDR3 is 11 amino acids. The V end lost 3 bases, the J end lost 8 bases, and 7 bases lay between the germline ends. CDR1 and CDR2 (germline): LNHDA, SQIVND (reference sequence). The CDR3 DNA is TGTGCCAGTAGTATTCAGAAAGAAGCTTTCTTT. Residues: CASSIQKEAFF. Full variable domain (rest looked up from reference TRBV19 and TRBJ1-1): DGGITQSPKYLFRKEGQNVTLSCEQNLNHDAMYWYRQDPGQGLRLIYYSQIVNDFQKGDIAEGYSVSREKKESFPLTVTSAQKNPTAFYLCASSIQKEAFFGQGTRLTVV.

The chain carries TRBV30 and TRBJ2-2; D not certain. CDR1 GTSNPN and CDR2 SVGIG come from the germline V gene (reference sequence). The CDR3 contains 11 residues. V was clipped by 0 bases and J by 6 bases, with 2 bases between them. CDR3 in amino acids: CAWSVSGELFF. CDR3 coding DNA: TGTGCCTGGAGTGTGTCCGGGGAGCTGTTTTTT.

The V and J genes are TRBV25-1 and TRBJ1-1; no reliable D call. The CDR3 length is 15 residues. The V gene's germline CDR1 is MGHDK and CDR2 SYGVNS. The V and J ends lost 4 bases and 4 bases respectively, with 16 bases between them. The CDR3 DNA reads TGTGCCAGCAGTGTAGCGGGTCCTTGGGGCACTGAAGCTTTCTTT. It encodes CASSVAGPWGTEAFF.

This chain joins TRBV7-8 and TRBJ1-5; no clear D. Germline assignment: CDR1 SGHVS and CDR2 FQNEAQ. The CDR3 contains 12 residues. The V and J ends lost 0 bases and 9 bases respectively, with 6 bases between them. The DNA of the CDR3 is TGTGCCAGCAGCTTAGCCCTTCTGCCCCAGCATTTT. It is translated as CASSLALLPQHF. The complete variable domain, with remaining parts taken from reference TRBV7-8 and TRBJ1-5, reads GAGVSQSPRYKVAKRGQDVALRCDPISGHVSLFWYQQALGQGPEFLTYFQNEAQLDKSGLPSDRFFAERPEGSVSTLKIQRTQQEDSAVYLCASSLALLPQHFGDGTRLSIL.

CDR3 sequence (DNA): TGCGCCAGCAGCTCCCTAGGGGGAGGCGGGAGGGGGAATGAGCAGTTCTTC. As protein: CASSSLGGGGRGNEQFF. The chain joins TRBV4-1 to TRBJ2-1; TRBD2 matches 9 bases. The trim removed 5 bases at V and 7 bases at J, leaving 15 bases unmatched. The CDR3 is 17 residues long. Per the germline V gene, CDR1 is MGHRA and CDR2 is YSYEKL.

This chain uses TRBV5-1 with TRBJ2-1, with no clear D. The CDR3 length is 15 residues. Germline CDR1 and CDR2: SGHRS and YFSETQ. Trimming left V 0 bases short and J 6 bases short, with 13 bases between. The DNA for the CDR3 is TGCGCCAGCAGCTTGGCCGTGGGGTCTCTCAATGAGCAGTTCTTC. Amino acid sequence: CASSLAVGSLNEQFF.

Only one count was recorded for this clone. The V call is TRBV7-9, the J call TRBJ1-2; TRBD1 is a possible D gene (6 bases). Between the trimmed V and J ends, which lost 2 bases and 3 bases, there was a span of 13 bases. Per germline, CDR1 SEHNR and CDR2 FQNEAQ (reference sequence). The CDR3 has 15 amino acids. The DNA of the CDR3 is TGTGCCAGCAGCTTACCAACAGGGACTGACTATGGCTACACCTTC. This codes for CASSLPTGTDYGYTF.

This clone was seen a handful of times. CDR3: CATSRDPPTAHRDYGYTF. The DNA for the CDR3 is TGTGCCACCAGCAGAGATCCCCCCACTGCGCACAGGGACTATGGCTACACCTTC. The V gene is TRBV15, the J gene TRBJ1-2; the D gene is possibly TRBD1 (6 bases). The ends were cut back, 0 bases at V and 3 bases at J, with 20 bases in the middle. From germline, CDR1 is LNHNV and CDR2 YYDKDF (reference sequence). The CDR3 loop spans 18 amino acids.

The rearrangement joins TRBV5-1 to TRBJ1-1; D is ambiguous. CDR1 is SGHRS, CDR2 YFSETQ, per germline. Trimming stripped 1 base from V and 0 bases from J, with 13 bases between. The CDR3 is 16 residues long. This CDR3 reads CASSLRNTVMNTEAFF. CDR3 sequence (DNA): TGCGCCAGCAGCTTGAGGAATACTGTAATGAACACTGAAGCTTTCTTT. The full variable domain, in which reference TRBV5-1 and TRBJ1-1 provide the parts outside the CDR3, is KAGVTQTPRYLIKTRGQQVTLSCSPISGHRSVSWYQQTPGQGLQFLFEYFSETQRNKGNFPGRFSGRQFSNSRSEMNVSTLELGDSALYLCASSLRNTVMNTEAFFGQGTRLTVV.

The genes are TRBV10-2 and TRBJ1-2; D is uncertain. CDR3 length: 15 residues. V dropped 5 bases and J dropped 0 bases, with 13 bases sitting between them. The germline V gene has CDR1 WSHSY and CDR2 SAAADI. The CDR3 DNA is TGCGCCAGCAGTCTCACGACCGATACTAACTATGGCTACACCTTC. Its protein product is CASSLTTDTNYGYTF.

CDR3 in amino acids: CASSPIGSNQPQHF. CDR3 bases: TGCGCCAGCAGCCCTATCGGTAGCAATCAGCCCCAGCATTTT. V usage is TRBV4-1 and J usage is TRBJ1-5; D unresolved. Germline V gives CDR1 MGHRA, CDR2 YSYEKL. CDR3 length: 14 residues. V lost 4 bases and J 0 bases, leaving 7 bases between the germline ends.

The CDR3 region has the DNA TGTGCCAGCAGTTCACAGGGGTCGGACACTGAAGCTTTCTTT. Its translation: CASSSQGSDTEAFF. The genes are TRBV28 and TRBJ1-1, with TRBD1 matching over 7 bases. Germline V gene sequence: CDR1 MDHEN, CDR2 SYDVKM. With V trimmed by 4 bases and J by 3 bases, 5 bases remained unmatched. The CDR3 runs to 14 residues.

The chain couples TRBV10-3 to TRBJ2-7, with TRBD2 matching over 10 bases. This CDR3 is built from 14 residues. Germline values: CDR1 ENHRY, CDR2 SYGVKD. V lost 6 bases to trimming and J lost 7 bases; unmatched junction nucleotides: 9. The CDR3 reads CAISSTSGVREQYF. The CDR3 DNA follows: TGTGCCATCAGCTCAACTAGCGGGGTCCGTGAGCAGTACTTC.